This T cell receptor beta chain emerged from a study of cytomegalovirus exposure and HLA in healthy donors. Overall study context: Researchers previously reported finding roughly 120 million unique TCR beta sequences from 150 million to 200 million T cells. Study outcomes and limitations: A later look showed TCR association rates differing by HLA locus, highest for DRB1 and lowest for HLA-C. Later analysis found that TCR beta chains associated with HLA were more clonally expanded than other, equally common chains. Altogether, about 160 TCR beta chains were recorded as cytomegalovirus-associated.

This CDR3 has 14 residues. V lost 6 bases and J lost 3; bases outside the gene matches: 8. The germline V gene encodes CDR1 MNHEY and CDR2 SVGAGI. The primer mix had 60 Vbeta and 13 Jbeta primers. Produced via immunoSEQ multiplex PCR; TCRdb's table is partial and in-frame only. Altogether approximately 160,000 clones are present, roughly 80% being singletons, with the ten largest covering about 0.77%. On this clone itself: Its specificity is not known.

This TCR was sampled from a woman aged 18-30 years in good health and CMV-seronegative. The V gene is TRBV6-5, the J gene TRBJ2-7, with 7 bases identical to TRBD1. Specimen: PBMCs. CDR3 protein: CASRNNRGLYEQYF. The CDR3 DNA is TGTGCCAGCAGAAATAACAGGGGCCTCTACGAGCAGTACTTC.